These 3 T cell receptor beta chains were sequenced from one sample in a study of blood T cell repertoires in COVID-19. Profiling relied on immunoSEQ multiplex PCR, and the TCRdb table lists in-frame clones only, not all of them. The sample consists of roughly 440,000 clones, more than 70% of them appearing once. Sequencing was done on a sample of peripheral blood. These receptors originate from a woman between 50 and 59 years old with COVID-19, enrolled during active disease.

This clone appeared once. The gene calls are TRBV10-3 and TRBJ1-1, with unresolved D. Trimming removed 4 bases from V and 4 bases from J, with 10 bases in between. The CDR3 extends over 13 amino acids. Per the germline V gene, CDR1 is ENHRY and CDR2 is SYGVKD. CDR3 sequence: CAISGLEGTEAFF. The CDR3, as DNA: TGTGCCATCAGTGGACTCGAGGGCACTGAAGCTTTCTTT.

The CDR3 loop reads CASSRTGTSGFLTDTQYF. Here the CDR3 DNA reads TGTGCCAGCAGTAGAACCGGGACTAGCGGTTTTCTCACAGATACGCAGTATTTT. This sequence joins TRBV27 and TRBJ2-3; TRBD2 matches at 11 bases. CDR3 size: 18 residues. Germline V gene sequence: CDR1 MNHEY, CDR2 SMNVEV (reference sequence). V was pared by 5 bases and J by 2 bases, with 12 bases of the junction left unmatched.

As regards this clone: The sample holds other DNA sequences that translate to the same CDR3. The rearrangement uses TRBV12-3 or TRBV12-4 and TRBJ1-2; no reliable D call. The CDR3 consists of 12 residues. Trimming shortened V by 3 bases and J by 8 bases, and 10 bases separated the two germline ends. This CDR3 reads CASSFAGDGYTF. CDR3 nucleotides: TGTGCCAGCAGTTTCGCGGGTGACGGCTACACCTTC.